Listed below are T cell receptor beta chains from one sample, sequenced in a study of cytomegalovirus exposure and HLA in healthy donors. Data came from immunoSEQ multiplex PCR; TCRdb stores just in-frame clones and leaves some out. This table holds around 150,000 clones, 82% found once. Sequences were obtained from PBMCs. These receptors originate from a girl aged 10 to 17 in good health and CMV-seropositive. Each CDR3 is given with its conserved first and last residue. Each record gives: J gene, V gene, D gene, clone size, CDR3 protein, CDR3 DNA. A D gene is named only where the DNA matches it firmly. Clone size, where shown, is once, few, many, or a class for clones that have expanded.

TRBJ2-2	TRBV6-5	NA	few	CASSLGLNTGELFF	TGTGCCAGCAGTTTAGGACTAAACACCGGGGAGCTGTTTTTT
TRBJ1-1	TRBV2	NA	NA	CASSEETEAFF	TGTGCCAGCAGCGAGGAGACTGAAGCTTTCTTT
TRBJ2-1	TRBV28	NA	NA	CASRMPVNNEQFF	TGTGCCAGCAGAATGCCGGTTAACAATGAGCAGTTCTTC
TRBJ2-7	TRBV11-2	TRBD2	NA	CASSTGASGGGYEQYF	TGTGCCAGCAGCACCGGAGCTAGCGGGGGTGGTTACGAGCAGTACTTC
TRBJ2-1	TRBV5-6	NA	NA	CASSRNPGRDNEQFF	TGTGCCAGCAGCCGCAATCCCGGCAGGGACAATGAGCAGTTCTTC
TRBJ2-7	TRBV9	TRBD2	NA	CASSVTSGDKQYF	TGTGCCAGCAGCGTAACTAGCGGGGATAAGCAGTACTTC
TRBJ1-2	TRBV1	NA	NA	CTSSQERTEAHGYTF	TGCACCAGCAGCCAGGAGAGGACTGAGGCGCATGGCTACACCTTC
TRBJ1-2	TRBV4-1	NA	NA	CASSQVDRAWGYTF	TGCGCCAGCAGCCAAGTAGATCGTGCGTGGGGCTACACCTTC
TRBJ1-1	TRBV7-9	NA	NA	CASSFRLMGARTEAFF	TGTGCCAGCAGCTTCCGATTAATGGGGGCGCGTACTGAAGCTTTCTTT
TRBJ2-5	TRBV5-1	NA	NA	CASSLRQTQETQYF	TGCGCCAGCAGCTTGCGGCAGACTCAAGAGACCCAGTACTTC
TRBJ2-7	TRBV6-1	NA	few	CASSGRDTEQYF	TGTGCCAGCAGTGGCCGGGACACCGAGCAGTACTTC
TRBJ2-3	TRBV7-3	NA	NA	CASSLTLADTQYF	TGTGCCAGCAGCTTAACGTTAGCAGATACGCAGTATTTT
TRBJ2-3	TRBV27	NA	once	CASLTVFSSTDTQYF	TGTGCCAGCCTGACAGTTTTTTCTAGCACAGATACGCAGTATTTT
TRBJ2-5	TRBV10-1	NA	NA	CASSEMQGSRGQETQYF	TGCGCCAGCAGTGAAATGCAGGGGAGCCGAGGGCAAGAGACCCAGTACTTC
TRBJ1-3	TRBV7-2	NA	NA	CASSSGSSGNTIYF	TGTGCCAGCAGCTCCGGGTCCTCTGGAAACACCATATATTTT
TRBJ2-3	TRBV5-4	NA	NA	CASSFPLTDTQYF	TGTGCCAGCAGCTTCCCCCTCACAGATACGCAGTATTTT
TRBJ1-5	TRBV6-1	NA	NA	CASSEADIPNQPQHF	TGTGCCAGCAGTGAAGCGGACATTCCCAATCAGCCCCAGCATTTT
TRBJ1-1	TRBV7-9	TRBD1	NA	CASSPRGQGITEAFF	TGTGCCAGCAGCCCGAGGGGACAGGGGATCACTGAAGCTTTCTTT
TRBJ2-1	TRBV11-3	TRBD1	NA	CASSWGPGTGYNEQFF	TGTGCCAGCAGCTGGGGCCCAGGGACAGGTTACAATGAGCAGTTCTTC
TRBJ1-1	TRBV12-5	TRBD1	NA	CASGSPQGGATEAFF	TGTGCTAGTGGTTCACCCCAGGGGGGTGCCACTGAAGCTTTCTTT
TRBJ2-3	TRBV25-1	NA	few	CASSERGDTQYF	TGTGCCAGCAGTGAGAGGGGGGATACGCAGTATTTT
TRBJ2-7	TRBV5-1	NA	few	CASSPRGGEQYF	TGCGCCAGCAGCCCCAGGGGTGGGGAGCAGTACTTC
TRBJ1-1	TRBV18	NA	NA	CASSPPLSMAVAFF	TGTGCCAGCTCACCACCGTTAAGTATGGCCGTAGCTTTCTTT
TRBJ2-1	TRBV7-9	TRBD1	NA	CASSSPGTGSLSSYNEQFF	TGTGCCAGCAGCTCTCCCGGGACAGGGTCCCTAAGCTCCTACAATGAGCAGTTCTTC
TRBJ2-7	TRBV10-1	NA	NA	CASSEETSYEQYF	TGCGCCAGCAGTGAGGAAACTAGCTACGAGCAGTACTTC
TRBJ2-7	TRBV14	TRBD1	NA	CASSQFRQGHEQYF	TGTGCCAGCAGCCAATTCCGACAGGGCCACGAGCAGTACTTC
TRBJ2-1	TRBV6-5	TRBD2	NA	CASTLGLAGDHEQFF	TGTGCCAGCACCCTCGGACTAGCGGGAGATCATGAGCAGTTCTTC
TRBJ2-3	TRBV27	TRBD2	NA	CASSPGTSGRRDTQYF	TGTGCCAGCAGTCCCGGGACTAGCGGGAGGAGGGATACGCAGTATTTT
TRBJ2-5	TRBV6-1	TRBD1	NA	CASTRDRGVETQYF	TGTGCCAGCACCCGGGACAGGGGGGTGGAGACCCAGTACTTC
TRBJ1-1	TRBV30	TRBD1	NA	CAWGQGLGTEAFF	TGTGCCTGGGGACAGGGTTTGGGCACTGAAGCTTTCTTT
TRBJ1-1	TRBV27	NA	NA	CASSLGVEGFTEAFF	TGTGCCAGCAGTTTAGGAGTGGAGGGCTTCACTGAAGCTTTCTTT
TRBJ1-4	TRBV28	TRBD1	NA	CASSLPTGTGEKLLF	TGTGCCAGCAGTTTACCCACTGGGACAGGTGAAAAACTGCTTTTT
TRBJ2-1	TRBV19	NA	NA	CASSILALDNEQFF	TGTGCCAGTAGTATCCTAGCCCTTGACAATGAGCAGTTCTTC
TRBJ1-1	TRBV7-2	TRBD1	NA	CASRPAAQGVKAFF	TGTGCCAGCAGGCCAGCCGCCCAGGGGGTTAAAGCTTTCTTT
TRBJ2-1	TRBV18	TRBD1	NA	CASSPGQSNEQFF	TGTGCCAGCTCACCGGGACAGAGCAATGAGCAGTTCTTC
TRBJ2-7	TRBV19	TRBD1	once	CASSIKGAADEQYF	TGTGCCAGTAGTATTAAGGGGGCGGCCGACGAGCAGTACTTC
TRBJ1-2	TRBV7-2	NA	NA	CASSSRGGYGYTF	TGTGCCAGCAGTTCCAGGGGAGGGTATGGCTACACCTTC
TRBJ2-1	TRBV2	NA	NA	CASSERRGEQFF	TGTGCCAGCAGTGAAAGAAGGGGGGAGCAGTTCTTC
TRBJ2-7	TRBV2	TRBD1	few	CASRGTESYEQYF	TGTGCCAGCAGGGGGACAGAATCCTACGAGCAGTACTTC
TRBJ2-5	TRBV9	TRBD2	NA	CASSARGGRDQETQYF	TGTGCCAGCAGTGCCCGGGGGGGCCGGGACCAAGAGACCCAGTACTTC
TRBJ2-5	TRBV6-1	NA	once	CASRPLAGPEETQYF	TGTGCCAGCAGGCCCCTTGCGGGGCCGGAAGAGACCCAGTACTTC
TRBJ1-4	TRBV5-5	TRBD1	NA	CASSSWDRVEKLFF	TGTGCCAGCAGCTCCTGGGACAGGGTTGAAAAACTGTTTTTT
TRBJ2-3	TRBV7-2	NA	once	CASTLIGVCTDTQYF	TGTGCCAGCACCCTAATCGGGGTTTGCACAGATACGCAGTATTTT
TRBJ2-7	TRBV11-2	TRBD2	few	CASSRISLAGGEQYF	TGTGCCAGCAGCCGGATCTCACTAGCGGGCGGCGAGCAGTACTTC
TRBJ1-1	TRBV7-2	NA	NA	CASSFGGGVTEAFF	TGTGCCAGCAGCTTCGGGGGAGGGGTCACTGAAGCTTTCTTT
TRBJ2-2	TRBV9	TRBD2	NA	CASSLLSGGLSTGELFF	TGTGCCAGCAGCCTCCTTAGCGGGGGCCTGAGTACCGGGGAGCTGTTTTTT
TRBJ2-2	TRBV7-3	TRBD1	NA	CASSSSRDRGFAGELFF	TGTGCCAGCAGCTCCTCCCGGGACAGGGGATTCGCCGGGGAGCTGTTTTTT
TRBJ2-7	TRBV5-1	TRBD1	NA	CASSTGTGWYEQYF	TGCGCCAGCAGCACCGGGACAGGGTGGTACGAGCAGTACTTC
TRBJ1-1	TRBV6-5	NA	few	CASSYLRGGSGTEAFF	TGTGCCAGCAGTTACCTCCGGGGGGGGTCGGGCACTGAAGCTTTCTTT
TRBJ2-5	TRBV6-6	TRBD2	NA	CASSPTSGGQETQYF	TGTGCCAGCAGCCCAACTAGCGGGGGACAAGAGACCCAGTACTTC
TRBJ2-1	TRBV5-4	TRBD2	NA	CASSFAFSGKQFF	TGTGCCAGCAGCTTTGCTTTCAGCGGGAAGCAGTTCTTC
TRBJ1-2	TRBV5-1	TRBD1	NA	CASSFTGGIYGYTF	TGCGCCAGCAGCTTTACAGGGGGGATCTATGGCTACACCTTC
TRBJ2-5	TRBV7-9	TRBD2	NA	CASSLELGLAGAETQYF	TGTGCCAGCAGCTTAGAGCTGGGACTAGCGGGGGCGGAGACCCAGTACTTC
TRBJ1-1	TRBV5-6	TRBD1	few	CASSLPDRAYITEAFF	TGTGCCAGCAGCTTACCGGACAGGGCATACATTACTGAAGCTTTCTTT
TRBJ1-2	TRBV18	NA	NA	CASRPSGDYGYTF	TGTGCCAGCCGACCCTCAGGGGATTATGGCTACACCTTC
TRBJ1-5	TRBV19	NA	NA	CASWGRDQPQHF	TGTGCCAGTTGGGGCAGGGATCAGCCCCAGCATTTT
TRBJ2-1	TRBV5-4	TRBD2	NA	CASSDGTSGYNEQFF	TGTGCCAGCAGCGATGGGACTAGCGGCTACAATGAGCAGTTCTTC
TRBJ2-7	TRBV7-2	TRBD1	NA	CASSLRDRRPYEQYF	TGTGCCAGCAGCTTAAGGGACAGGCGGCCCTACGAGCAGTACTTC
TRBJ2-7	TRBV5-1	NA	NA	CASSLAPSKEQYF	TGCGCCAGCAGCTTGGCCCCTAGTAAGGAGCAGTACTTC
TRBJ2-7	TRBV10-2	NA	once	CASSVVQGYEQYF	TGCGCCAGCAGTGTAGTCCAGGGCTACGAGCAGTACTTC